The 28 T cell receptor beta chains below all came from one sample that was sequenced in a study of T-cell reconstitution after alpha-beta-depleted transplantation in children. It was with unique molecular identifiers that the TCRbeta library was prepared. TCRdb analysed the PCR reads with MiXCR anew, one entry per CDR3 protein. This table holds over 100,000 distinct CDR3 sequences, under 13% found once. The sequenced sample was PBMCs, obtained before TCRalphabeta/CD19-depleted stem cell transplant. The receptor set was obtained from a boy under 10 years old with acute lymphoblastic leukemia, due to receive a stem cell transplant.

This clonotype appeared once. This chain connects TRBV7-8 to TRBJ2-7, with 11 bases identical to TRBD2. With V trimmed by 4 bases and J by 3 bases, 5 bases remained unmatched. Germline assignment: CDR1 SGHVS and CDR2 FQNEAQ. This CDR3 has 15 residues. CDR3 amino acids: CASSSLLAGDYEQYF. The DNA of the CDR3 is TGTGCCAGCAGCTCTCTACTAGCGGGGGACTACGAGCAGTACTTC.

This clonotype was found a few times. The rearrangement joins TRBV20-1 to TRBJ1-4, with 10 nucleotides matching TRBD1. The germline gives CDR1 DFQATT, CDR2 SNEGSKA (reference sequence). The CDR3 sequence is 12 residues long. The J segment lost 7 bases and the V segment lost 7 bases, leaving 3 bases of the junction unmatched. In DNA, the CDR3 is TGCAGTGGACAGGGGGCTGGTGAAAAACTGTTTTTT. Protein: CSGQGAGEKLFF.

The rearrangement uses TRBV7-2 and TRBJ2-7; possible D gene TRBD1, 6 bases. The length of the CDR3 is 15 residues. V shed 1 base and J shed 3 bases, with 13 bases lying between them. Germline CDR1 is SGHTA and CDR2 is FQGNSA. CDR3 nucleotides: TGTGCCAGCAGCTTAGGGGGGCAGGAATACTACGAGCAGTACTTC. It codes for CASSLGGQEYYEQYF.

This clonotype has a count of ten or more. The rearrangement links TRBV3-1 to TRBJ2-1, with 12 nucleotides matching TRBD2. J lost 3 bases, V lost 6 bases, and 9 bases had no gene match. In germline, CDR1 is LGHDT, CDR2 YNNKEL (reference sequence). This CDR3 region has 17 residues. CDR3 nucleotides: TGTGCCAGCAGGCGGACTAGCGGGGATATACTCTACAATGAGCAGTTCTTC. Amino acids: CASRRTSGDILYNEQFF.

This clonotype has a count of ten or more. One end of the junction is discordant with germline, which a read error may explain. The CDR3 sequence: CASSLPGVLETQYF. In nucleotides, the CDR3 is TGTGCTAGCAGCTTACCAGGGGTCCTGGAGACCCAGTACTTC. The J gene is TRBJ2-5, the V gene TRBV7-7, with D possibly TRBD1 on 6 matching bases. The CDR3 has 14 amino acids. The germline V gene has CDR1 SSHAT and CDR2 FNYEAQ (reference sequence).

J is TRBJ2-3 and V is TRBV6-1; 9 nucleotides match TRBD1. Germline loops: CDR1 MNHNS, CDR2 SASEGT. V lost 8 bases and J lost 6; bases outside the gene matches: 12. The CDR3 runs 15 residues. CDR3 sequence (DNA): TGTGCCAGCGCAAGAAGGTCCGGACAGGGGGATACGCAGTATTTT. As protein: CASARRSGQGDTQYF.

The rearrangement uses TRBV10-2 and TRBJ2-5; tentatively, D is TRBD1 (5 bases). Germline lookup yields CDR1 WSHSY and CDR2 SAAADI. This CDR3 region has 12 residues. Trimming cost V 6 bases and J 5 bases, with 10 bases left between them. The CDR3 bases are TGCGCCAGCAGCGCACAGGAGGAGACCCAGTACTTC. This sequence encodes CASSAQEETQYF.

The J gene is TRBJ2-4, the V gene TRBV18; tentatively, D is TRBD2 (5 bases). Trimming shortened V by 1 base and J by 2 bases, and 15 bases separated the two germline ends. There are 17 residues in the CDR3. CDR1 and CDR2 (germline): KGHSH, LQKENI. The CDR3 DNA is TGTGCCAGCTCACCACTCAAGGGAGAAGGGACCAAAAACATTCAGTACTTC. It specifies CASSPLKGEGTKNIQYF.

This clonotype was observed at least ten times. This sequence joins TRBV6-5 and TRBJ2-1; the match to TRBD2 covers 11 bases. The CDR3 totals 14 residues. Germline trimming cut 2 bases from V and 7 bases from J; bases unmatched to any gene: 1. The V gene's germline CDR1 is MNHEY and CDR2 SVGAGI. The CDR3 nucleotides are TGTGCCAGCAGTTACCGGACTAGCGGGAATGAGCAGTTCTTC. Protein sequence: CASSYRTSGNEQFF.

The CDR3 DNA reads as TGTGCCAGCGTCCCGGAGGGGACGGTAAACATTCAGTACTTC. This encodes CASVPEGTVNIQYF. The V call is TRBV7-9, the J call TRBJ2-4; possibly TRBD2 for D (6 bases). The CDR3 runs 14 residues. V lost 8 bases, J lost 6 bases, and 17 bases lay in between. CDR1 SEHNR and CDR2 FQNEAQ come from the germline V gene (reference sequence).

This clonotype was recorded many times. This chain uses TRBV5-1 with TRBJ2-5; 9 nucleotides line up with TRBD2. CDR3 length: 15 amino acids. Germline V gene lookup returns CDR1 SGHRS and CDR2 YFSETQ. V shed 1 base, J shed 0 bases, and the junction held 1 base outside the gene matches. CDR3 amino acids: CASSLTSGYQETQYF. The CDR3 DNA is TGCGCCAGCAGCTTGACTAGCGGGTACCAAGAGACCCAGTACTTC.

The chain links TRBV24-1 to TRBJ2-7; 7 bases are shared with TRBD1. The CDR3 has 14 residues. Per germline, CDR1 KGHDR and CDR2 SFDVKD. Germline trimming cut 2 bases from V and 2 bases from J; bases unmatched to any gene: 2. The DNA of the CDR3 is TGTGCCACCAGTGATTCGACAGGGCCCTACGAGCAGTACTTC. It is translated as CATSDSTGPYEQYF.

This clonotype occurred many times. The chain recombines TRBV5-1 with TRBJ2-1; perhaps TRBD2 as D (6 bases). Deletions cut 1 base from V and 3 bases from J, with 14 bases between. In germline, CDR1 is SGHRS, CDR2 YFSETQ. The CDR3 is 16 residues long. The CDR3 is CASSLSVADLYNEQFF. CDR3 DNA sequence: TGCGCCAGCAGCTTGTCGGTAGCGGACCTCTACAATGAGCAGTTCTTC.

The rearrangement joins TRBV9 to TRBJ2-1; the match to TRBD2 covers 7 bases. J gave up 3 bases and V 0 bases, and 3 bases lay outside the gene matches. The length of the CDR3 is 15 residues. Germline V gene sequence: CDR1 SGDLS, CDR2 YYNGEE. CDR3 region: CASSVGLADYNEQFF. CDR3 in DNA: TGTGCCAGCAGCGTAGGTCTAGCGGACTACAATGAGCAGTTCTTC.

The V gene is TRBV7-2, the J gene TRBJ1-1; D unclear. V was clipped by 3 bases and J by 1 base, with 9 bases between them. The CDR3 is 14 residues long. Germline V gene data show CDR1 as SGHTA and CDR2 as FQGNSA. DNA of the CDR3: TGTGCCAGCAGCTTGTTCGGCAAGAACACTGAAGCTTTCTTT. Protein: CASSLFGKNTEAFF.

This clonotype appeared a few times. The chain is built from TRBV5-1 and TRBJ1-1, with D hard to call. V was pared by 4 bases and J by 5 bases, with 18 bases between. Germline V gives CDR1 SGHRS, CDR2 YFSETQ. The CDR3 extends over 15 amino acids. The chain's CDR3 is CASSPDRRPYTEAFF. In nucleotides, the CDR3 is TGCGCCAGCAGCCCAGACCGACGGCCGTATACTGAAGCTTTCTTT.

This clonotype has just a few counts. The chain links TRBV6-6 to TRBJ1-2; D gene ambiguous. From germline, CDR1 is MNHNY and CDR2 SVGAGI (reference sequence). Between the trimmed V and J ends, which lost 8 bases and 10 bases, there was a span of 14 bases. The CDR3 covers 11 residues. The CDR3 is CASLTAIAYTF. The CDR3 DNA sequence: TGTGCCAGCTTAACTGCCATCGCCTACACCTTC.

There are many counts of this clonotype. The chain links TRBV20-1 to TRBJ2-2; TRBD2 aligns across 12 bases. The trim removed 5 bases at V and 4 bases at J, leaving 11 bases unmatched. CDR1 and CDR2 (germline): DFQATT, SNEGSKA (reference sequence). The length of the CDR3 is 17 residues. The DNA for the CDR3 is TGCAGTGCTCAAAGAACTCCGGGACTAGCGGGCACCGGGGAGCTGTTTTTT. It encodes CSAQRTPGLAGTGELFF.

Here the CDR3 reads CSASGRGHSYEQYF. The CDR3 DNA follows: TGCAGTGCTAGTGGCAGGGGCCACTCCTACGAGCAGTACTTC. V is TRBV20-1 and J is TRBJ2-7; maybe TRBD1 (6 bases). The CDR3 is made up of 14 amino acids. Germline values: CDR1 DFQATT, CDR2 SNEGSKA (reference sequence). Trimming shortened V by 3 bases and J by 0 bases, and 12 bases separated the two germline ends.

This clonotype was seen only a few times. This sequence joins TRBV5-6 and TRBJ1-5, with D possibly matching TRBD1 (5 bases). Trimming removed 1 base at V and 10 bases at J, with 12 bases between. This CDR3 is 13 amino acids long. Germline V CDR1 and CDR2: SGHDT, YYEEEE. CDR3 coding DNA: TGTGCCAGCAGCTTGTACGGGGCCAGACCCCAGCATTTT. Amino acid sequence: CASSLYGARPQHF.

This clonotype was counted only a few times. V usage is TRBV12-3 or TRBV12-4 and J usage is TRBJ1-6; TRBD1 is a possible D gene (6 bases). Trimming removed 3 bases at V and 3 bases at J, with 6 bases between. The CDR3 spans 14 residues. CDR3 nucleotide sequence: TGTGCCAGCAGTTTGGGACACTATAATTCACCCCTCCACTTT. Translating it yields CASSLGHYNSPLHF.

The rearrangement links TRBV5-6 to TRBJ2-1; 8 bases align to TRBD2. Per germline, CDR1 SGHDT and CDR2 YYEEEE. CDR3 length: 15 residues. The V and J ends lost 6 bases and 5 bases, in that order; junction bases with no gene match: 10. The CDR3 DNA reads as TGTGCCAGCAATAGGGGAGCGGGAGAGAACAATGAGCAGTTCTTC. Translating it yields CASNRGAGENNEQFF.

This clonotype was recorded at least ten times. The J gene is TRBJ2-1, the V gene TRBV7-6; 9 nucleotides match TRBD2. J gave up 2 bases and V 4 bases, and 15 bases lay outside the gene matches. From germline, CDR1 is SGHVS and CDR2 FNYEAQ. This CDR3 has 19 amino acids. In DNA, the CDR3 is TGTGCCAGCAGCTACTTGGGGCGGGAGGGCCCCGGAACCTACAATGAGCAGTTCTTC. Translation gives CASSYLGREGPGTYNEQFF.

This clonotype came up a few times. The chain links TRBV2 to TRBJ2-5; 7 bases line up with TRBD1. The CDR3 length is 15 residues. The J segment lost 5 bases and the V segment lost 4 bases, leaving 10 bases of the junction unmatched. The V gene's germline CDR1 is SNHLY and CDR2 FYNNEI. The CDR3 spells CASSAYRGIKETQYF. The CDR3 nucleotides read TGTGCCAGCAGTGCCTACAGGGGAATCAAGGAGACCCAGTACTTC. Full variable domain (missing parts from reference TRBV2 and TRBJ2-5): EPEVTQTPSHQVTQMGQEVILRCVPISNHLYFYWYRQILGQKVEFLVSFYNNEISEKSEIFDDQFSVERPDGSNFTLKIRSTKLEDSAMYFCASSAYRGIKETQYFGPGTRLLVL.

This clonotype was detected ten times or more. The V and J genes are TRBV3-1 and TRBJ2-3; D is undetermined. Germline V lookup: CDR1 LGHDT, CDR2 YNNKEL (reference sequence). The CDR3 extends over 14 amino acids. V was clipped by 4 bases and J by 1 base, with 9 bases between them. CDR3 amino acids: CASSLRVRTDTQYF. As DNA, the CDR3 is TGTGCCAGCAGCCTAAGGGTTCGCACAGATACGCAGTATTTT.

This clonotype was found a few times. The V gene is TRBV6-5, the J gene TRBJ2-7; no reliable D call. The CDR3 has 11 residues. CDR1 is MNHEY and CDR2 is SVGAGI in the germline V gene. The V gene lost 7 bases and the J gene lost 0 bases, with 4 bases spanning the gap. This CDR3 reads CASTNSYEQYF. In DNA, the CDR3 is TGTGCCAGCACTAACTCCTACGAGCAGTACTTC.

This clonotype was observed at least ten times. This chain connects TRBV30 to TRBJ2-3; D may be TRBD2 (5 bases). The CDR3 contains 13 residues. Germline CDR1 GTSNPN, CDR2 SVGIG (reference sequence). Deletions cut 0 bases from V and 4 bases from J, with 8 bases between. DNA of the CDR3: TGTGCCTGGAGTGTTCCCGGGGCAGATACGCAGTATTTT. As protein: CAWSVPGADTQYF.

This rearrangement joins TRBV11-3 to TRBJ2-1; D is unclear. Germline values: CDR1 SGHNT, CDR2 YENEEA. Trimming removed 1 base at V and 8 bases at J, with 3 bases between. This CDR3 has 11 amino acids. CDR3 protein: CASSLADEQFF. The CDR3 nucleotides are TGTGCCAGCAGCTTAGCTGATGAGCAGTTCTTC.